The 14 T cell receptor beta chains presented below share a single source sample, sequenced in a study of T cells after yellow fever vaccination. A single record per CDR3 protein comes from TCRdb applying MiXCR to the 5' RACE reads. Of about 400,000 distinct CDR3 sequences listed, under 7.5% are singletons. Sequencing was performed on PBMCs, taken 5 days after the yellow fever booster vaccination. The source of these receptors is a man under 40 who received the YFV17D yellow fever vaccine.

The sample holds a few counts of this clonotype. The V gene is TRBV6-5, the J gene TRBJ1-2; no reliable D call. V was cut by 4 bases and J by 8 bases, with 8 bases left in between. Germline V gene lookup returns CDR1 MNHEY and CDR2 SVGAGI. This CDR3 contains 11 residues. The CDR3 protein is CASSSALGYTF. The CDR3 coding sequence is TGTGCCAGCAGTTCAGCCTTGGGCTACACCTTC.

A few counts support this clonotype. V and J are TRBV28 and TRBJ2-7; 10 bases fit TRBD2. Germline V gene lookup returns CDR1 MDHEN and CDR2 SYDVKM. Germline trimming cut 6 bases from V and 10 bases from J; bases unmatched to any gene: 6. The CDR3 loop spans 12 amino acids. This CDR3 is CASSDGTSEQYF. CDR3 nucleotide sequence: TGTGCCAGCAGCGATGGGACTAGCGAACAGTACTTC.

The CDR3 DNA sequence: TGCGCCAGCAGCTTGGGGGGACAGCCTGTTAATGAGCAGTTCTTC. Translation gives CASSLGGQPVNEQFF. V is TRBV5-1 and J is TRBJ2-1, with 7 bases identical to TRBD1. With 0 bases clipped from V and 7 bases from J, the junction kept 7 bases outside the gene matches. Germline-derived CDR1 and CDR2 are SGHRS and YFSETQ. This CDR3 has 15 residues.

This clonotype has ten or more counts. The V gene is TRBV20-1, the J gene TRBJ1-1; 8 bases are shared with TRBD1. The CDR3 has 14 amino acids. V lost 6 bases and J lost 3; bases outside the gene matches: 9. CDR1 and CDR2 from the germline V gene are DFQATT and SNEGSKA (reference sequence). The CDR3 nucleotides are TGCAGTGCCAGCAGTTCAGGGGGCCACACTGAAGCTTTCTTT. Translation gives CSASSSGGHTEAFF.

This clonotype was recorded many times. V is TRBV28 and J is TRBJ2-7; no reliable D call. Germline CDR1 MDHEN, CDR2 SYDVKM. The CDR3 spans 13 residues. The V gene lost 3 bases and the J gene lost 6 bases, with 12 bases spanning the gap. CDR3 sequence: CASSLVGNGEQYF. CDR3 DNA: TGTGCCAGCAGTTTGGTAGGGAACGGCGAGCAGTACTTC.

The CDR3 is CASSWGQGFYEQYF. The CDR3 DNA reads TGTGCCAGCAGCTGGGGACAGGGTTTTTACGAGCAGTACTTC. This chain uses TRBV5-5 with TRBJ2-7; 9 bases align to TRBD1. V gave up 3 bases and J gave up 4 bases; unmatched junction bases: 5. The CDR3 is 14 amino acids. Germline CDR1 reads SGHKS; CDR2 reads YYEKEE (reference sequence).

The V and J genes are TRBV6-1 and TRBJ2-5, with a weak D call TRBD1 (5 bases). Germline CDR1 reads MNHNS; CDR2 reads SASEGT. There are 13 residues in the CDR3. V was clipped by 7 bases and J by 1 base, with 10 bases between them. Here the CDR3 DNA reads TGTGCCAGCAAGTCAACAGGCCAAGAGACCCAGTACTTC. This codes for CASKSTGQETQYF.

This sequence joins TRBV7-9 and TRBJ1-2, with D uncertain. The CDR3 totals 12 residues. V lost 3 bases and J lost 3, with 5 bases in between. CDR1 and CDR2 from the germline V gene are SEHNR and FQNEAQ (reference sequence). CDR3 bases: TGTGCCAGCAGCTTGGTGGACTATGGCTACACCTTC. It is translated as CASSLVDYGYTF.

This clonotype was seen ten or more times. This sequence joins TRBV7-2 and TRBJ2-1, with D perhaps matching TRBD2 (6 bases). Germline V CDR1 and CDR2: SGHTA, FQGNSA. V was pared by 0 bases and J by 7 bases, with 13 bases between. The length of the CDR3 is 15 residues. As DNA, the CDR3 is TGTGCCAGCAGCTTAGCGACGGGAGTGGGTAATGAGCAGTTCTTC. The encoded protein is CASSLATGVGNEQFF.

This clonotype was counted ten times or more. The chain is built from TRBV5-1 and TRBJ2-2; D remains unclear. Trimming removed 1 base from V and 6 bases from J, with 10 bases in between. This CDR3 has 14 amino acids. Germline CDR1 and CDR2: SGHRS and YFSETQ. The CDR3 loop is CASSLRSSPGELFF. For the CDR3, the DNA is TGCGCCAGCAGCTTGCGTAGTTCCCCCGGGGAGCTGTTTTTT.

The genes are TRBV7-3 and TRBJ1-2; TRBD1 aligns across 8 bases. The CDR3 has 13 residues. Germline CDR1 and CDR2: SGHTA and FQGTGA. After removal of 5 bases from V and 7 bases from J, the junction contained 6 bases not matched to a gene. CDR3 protein: CASSPGTGRGYTF. The DNA of the CDR3 is TGTGCCAGCAGCCCAGGGACAGGTCGTGGCTACACCTTC. The whole variable domain, remainder taken from reference TRBV7-3 and TRBJ1-2, is GAGVSQTPSNKVTEKGKYVELRCDPISGHTALYWYRQSLGQGPEFLIYFQGTGAADDSGLPNDRFFAVRPEGSVSTLKIQRTERGDSAVYLCASSPGTGRGYTFGSGTRLTVV.

This clonotype has just a few counts. V gene TRBV6-1 combines with J gene TRBJ2-1; 8 bases line up with TRBD1. CDR3 length: 16 residues. The J segment lost 0 bases and the V segment lost 6 bases, leaving 7 bases of the junction unmatched. Germline lookup yields CDR1 MNHNS and CDR2 SASEGT. The CDR3 loop reads CASRPTRGLSYNEQFF. The CDR3 nucleotides read TGTGCCAGCAGACCTACCAGGGGGCTCTCCTACAATGAGCAGTTCTTC.

This clonotype was picked up a small number of times. The gene calls are TRBV6-5 and TRBJ2-1, with D possibly called TRBD1 or TRBD2 (6 bases each). Germline V CDR1 and CDR2: MNHEY, SVGAGI. Trimming left V 2 bases short and J 8 bases short, with 13 bases between. The CDR3 has 14 amino acids. CDR3 coding DNA: TGTGCCAGCAGTTACGTCGGGGGCGAGGATGAGCAGTTCTTC. Amino acid sequence: CASSYVGGEDEQFF.

V and J are TRBV7-9 and TRBJ2-3; 8 bases fit TRBD2. The ends lost 6 bases at V and 2 bases at J; junction bases unmatched: 1. Germline CDR1 and CDR2: SEHNR and FQNEAQ (reference sequence). The CDR3 length is 13 residues. CDR3 sequence reads: CASRLADTDTQYF. CDR3 sequence (DNA): TGTGCCAGCAGACTAGCGGACACAGATACGCAGTATTTT.